This TCR beta chain derives from a study of tumor-infiltrating lymphocytes in primary liver carcinoma. Overall study: Those enrolled were patients of both sexes, who were aged 30 to 69 years. Samples had roughly 3.65 to 7.5 million productive TCRbeta reads, comparable between tissue types. Tumors were stage T1-T3 N0M0, about 4 to 10 cm across. Study findings and constraints: It was observed that only about 8-24% of the top clones appeared in every one of the five tumor regions.

The CDR3 has 15 amino acids. V dropped 4 bases and J dropped 1 base, with 8 bases sitting between them. This clonotype occurred once. Antigen unknown. DNA and RNA were both co-extracted from 20-30 mg of bulk tissue that had not been sorted. cDNA specific to TCR beta was made from around 470 ng of total RNA, with a constant-region primer employed for priming. Library construction for TCR beta comprised three nested multiplex PCR rounds performed with slightly modified ARM-PCR. The first two PCR rounds used TRBV1-TRBV30 forward primers with a C-beta reverse primer, 10 cycles each. MiXCR, applied by TCRdb to the multiplex PCR reads, yields one record per CDR3 protein. Among roughly 100,000 distinct CDR3 sequences listed, roughly 80% were seen once.

The chain recombines TRBV12-3 or TRBV12-4 with TRBJ2-6; D is unclear. The receptor was derived from a man in his forties or fifties with primary liver carcinoma and hepatitis B virus infection. Specimen: liver tumor tissue from sampling region 3. Described subset: tumor region T3, left-lateral pole. The CDR3 nucleotides are TGTGCCAGCAGTTCCATAAGGTCTGGGGCCAACGTCCTGACTTTC. The encoded protein is CASSSIRSGANVLTF.